Listed here is a single T cell receptor beta chain. This sample is part of a study of blood T cells in healthy people across ages. A J-beta primer mix and a sample-barcoded 5' primer were used in a second PCR of roughly 7 to 12 cycles. TCRdb re-called the 5' RACE reads with MiXCR, one entry per CDR3 protein. This table holds more than 800,000 distinct CDR3 sequences, under 30% found once. The sequenced material came from blood. The receptor was isolated from an elderly woman in good health.

CDR3 coding DNA: TGTGCCAGCAGCAGCACAGGGCGGGCAGAGACCCAGTACTTC. Translated, it gives CASSSTGRAETQYF. V usage is TRBV7-2 and J usage is TRBJ2-5, with D maybe TRBD1 (6 bases). V lost 5 bases, J lost 4 bases, and 14 bases lay in between. Germline CDR1 is SGHTA and CDR2 is FQGNSA. The CDR3 covers 14 residues. Based on the CDR3 plus reference TRBV7-2 and TRBJ2-5, the full variable domain is GAGVSQSPSNKVTEKGKDVELRCDPISGHTALYWYRQSLGQGLEFLIYFQGNSAPDKSGLPSDRFSAERTGGSVSTLTIQRTQQEDSAVYLCASSSTGRAETQYFGPGTRLLVL.